This T cell receptor (beta chain) stems from a study of graft-versus-host responses after intestinal transplantation. Study information: Transplants given to recipients were multivisceral, liver-intestinal, or isolated intestinal. Each patient got anti-thymocyte globulin induction, then tacrolimus and steroids for around three years.

Remarks on this clone: Its cognate antigen is unknown.

The V and J ends lost 4 bases and 8 bases, in that order; junction bases with no gene match: 9. The CDR3 is 15 residues long. Germline V gene sequence: CDR1 SGHAT, CDR2 FQDESV (reference sequence). Findings and limits, study-wide: Recipient marrow held GvH clones, some first seen in ileum or blood. Circulating GvH clones peaking coincided with falling HvG clones soon after transplant.

The repertoire was sequenced with immunoSEQ multiplex PCR; TCRdb's copy has only in-frame clones and lacks some. The sample includes 50,000 to 75,000 clones, roughly 90% seen only once; the top ten take about 1.8%. The chain carries TRBV11-1 and TRBJ2-1; TRBD1 matches at 9 bases. Sequencing used unstimulated CD8+ T cells sorted from spleen or lymph node cells, obtained before transplant. The TCR comes from a human donor who was the organ donor for an intestinal transplant. CDR3 residues: CASSSPDRGTYEQFF. The DNA for the CDR3 is TGTGCCAGCAGCTCCCCGGACAGGGGTACCTATGAGCAGTTCTTC.